Sequencing of this T cell receptor beta chain was carried out in a study of T-cell reconstitution after alpha-beta-depleted transplantation in children. Germline V gene data show CDR1 as DFQATT and CDR2 as SNEGSKA (reference sequence). J lost 4 bases, V lost 6 bases, and 10 bases had no gene match. The CDR3 totals 15 residues. Molecular barcoding with unique molecular identifiers was used for the TCRbeta library. TCRdb called the PCR reads again in MiXCR, with one record for every CDR3 protein. Of some 200,000 distinct CDR3 sequences listed, about 14% were seen once; the top ten hold around 14%. This clonotype appeared many times.

The chain uses TRBV20-1 and TRBJ2-2, with 8 bases that match TRBD1. This sequence was found in a human donor who donated a stem cell graft to a child with acute lymphoblastic leukemia. The sequencing here drew on PBMCs from the stem cell graft donor, taken from the stem cell graft. The CDR3 spells CSATTGGLGTGELFF. For the CDR3, the DNA is TGCAGTGCGACAACAGGGGGATTGGGCACCGGGGAGCTGTTTTTT.